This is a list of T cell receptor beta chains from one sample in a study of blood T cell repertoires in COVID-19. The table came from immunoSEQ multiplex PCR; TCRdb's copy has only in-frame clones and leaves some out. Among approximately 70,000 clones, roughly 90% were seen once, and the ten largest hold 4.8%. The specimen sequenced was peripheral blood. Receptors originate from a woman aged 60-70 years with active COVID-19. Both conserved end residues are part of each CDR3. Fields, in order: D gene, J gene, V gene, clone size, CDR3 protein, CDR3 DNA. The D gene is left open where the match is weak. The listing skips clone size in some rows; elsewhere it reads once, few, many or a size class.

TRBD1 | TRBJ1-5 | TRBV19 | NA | CASSMRTGGSVVNQPQHF | TGTGCCAGTAGTATGAGAACAGGGGGTTCTGTTGTGAATCAGCCCCAGCATTTT
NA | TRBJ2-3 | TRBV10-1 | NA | CASAARIQADTQYF | TGCGCCAGCGCCGCGAGGATACAAGCAGATACGCAGTATTTT
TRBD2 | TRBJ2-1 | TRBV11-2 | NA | CASSLTSGRSHEQFF | TGTGCCAGCAGTTTGACTAGCGGGAGATCCCATGAGCAGTTCTTC
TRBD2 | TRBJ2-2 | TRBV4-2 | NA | CASSLRGLAGRIF | TGTGCCAGCAGCCTAAGGGGACTAGCGGGAAGGATTTTT
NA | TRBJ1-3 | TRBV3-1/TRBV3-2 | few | CASSQAGIANTIYF | TGTGCCAGCAGCCAAGCGGGGATAGCGAACACCATATATTTT
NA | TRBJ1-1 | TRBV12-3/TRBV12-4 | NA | CASSFSRNTEAFF | TGTGCCAGCAGTTTTTCGAGGAACACTGAAGCTTTCTTT
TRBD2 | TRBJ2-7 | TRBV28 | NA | CASSLWAAGTYEQYF | TGTGCCAGCAGTTTATGGGCAGCGGGAACGTACGAGCAGTACTTC
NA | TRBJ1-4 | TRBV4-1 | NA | CASLGIAGRTTNEKLFF | TGCGCCAGCCTTGGAATTGCGGGTAGAACGACTAATGAAAAACTGTTTTTT
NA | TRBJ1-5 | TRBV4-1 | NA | CASSHVRGAMDAQHF | TGCGCCAGCAGCCACGTTCGGGGGGCCATGGATGCCCAGCATTTT
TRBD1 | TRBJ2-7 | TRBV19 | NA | CASSRGGKGYEQYF | TGTGCCAGTAGTAGAGGGGGCAAGGGGTACGAGCAGTACTTC
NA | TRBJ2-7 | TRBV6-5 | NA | CASRKWDNSYEQYF | TGTGCCAGCAGAAAGTGGGACAACTCCTACGAGCAGTACTTC
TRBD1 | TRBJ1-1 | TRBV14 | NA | CASSRGQGVVNTEAFF | TGTGCCAGCAGCCGTGGACAGGGGGTAGTGAACACTGAAGCTTTCTTT
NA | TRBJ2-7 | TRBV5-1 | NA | CASSAQAGFVYEQYF | TGCGCCAGCAGCGCCCAGGCGGGATTCGTCTACGAGCAGTACTTC
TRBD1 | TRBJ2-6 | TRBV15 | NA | CATSIGGAGANVLTF | TGTGCCACCAGCATAGGGGGCGCTGGGGCCAACGTCCTGACTTTC
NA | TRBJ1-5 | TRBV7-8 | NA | CASSLVVTDNQPQHF | TGTGCCAGCAGCTTAGTGGTGACAGACAATCAGCCCCAGCATTTT
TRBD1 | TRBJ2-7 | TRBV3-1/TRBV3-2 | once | CASSPLRLRGQPTQGEQYF | TGTGCCAGCAGCCCACTTAGGCTAAGGGGACAGCCGACCCAGGGGGAGCAGTACTTC
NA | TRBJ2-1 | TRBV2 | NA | CASKGTGSSSYNEQFF | TGTGCCAGCAAGGGCACGGGGAGTTCCTCCTACAATGAGCAGTTCTTC
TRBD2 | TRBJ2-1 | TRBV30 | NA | CAWSVLGLAGVGEQFF | TGTGCCTGGAGTGTACTGGGACTAGCGGGAGTTGGTGAGCAGTTCTTC
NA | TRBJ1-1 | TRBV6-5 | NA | CASSTGQIFEAFF | TGTGCCAGCAGTACCGGACAAATTTTTGAAGCTTTCTTT
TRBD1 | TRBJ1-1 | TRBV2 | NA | CASARQGSGTEAFF | TGTGCCAGCGCAAGACAGGGGTCGGGCACTGAAGCTTTCTTT
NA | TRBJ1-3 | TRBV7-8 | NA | CASSLVRGKAPGTIYF | TGTGCCAGCAGCTTAGTTAGGGGTAAAGCCCCCGGCACCATATATTTT
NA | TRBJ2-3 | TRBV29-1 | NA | CSSRPPWGTDTQYF | TGCAGCTCTAGGCCACCATGGGGCACAGATACGCAGTATTTT
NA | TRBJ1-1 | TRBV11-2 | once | CASSLESGSTEAFF | TGTGCCAGCAGCTTAGAATCAGGTAGCACTGAAGCTTTCTTT
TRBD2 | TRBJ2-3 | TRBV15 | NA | CATSRAAGSGRAADTQYF | TGTGCCACCAGCAGAGCCGCCGGGAGCGGGAGGGCCGCAGATACGCAGTATTTT
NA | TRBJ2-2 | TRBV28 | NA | CASRLLPTGELFF | TGTGCCAGCAGGCTACTTCCCACCGGGGAGCTGTTTTTT
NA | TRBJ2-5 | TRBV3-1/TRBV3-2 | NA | CASSQANEAETQYF | TGTGCCAGCAGCCAAGCGAATGAGGCAGAGACCCAGTACTTC
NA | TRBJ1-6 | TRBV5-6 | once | CASSSYRVMDRSPLHF | TGTGCCAGCAGCTCCTACAGGGTGATGGACCGCTCACCCCTCCACTTT